These 31 T cell receptor beta chains came from one sample sequenced in a study of graft-versus-host responses after intestinal transplantation. The antigens for these receptors are not known. Generated by immunoSEQ multiplex PCR, the TCRdb table keeps only in-frame clones and is missing some. Among tens of thousands of clones listed, 90% to 95% were seen once. Sequenced material: unstimulated CD4+ T cells sorted from spleen or lymph node cells, taken before transplant. These receptor sequences come from a human donor who was the organ donor for an intestinal transplant.

This chain uses TRBV5-4 with TRBJ1-6, with unresolved D. The CDR3 sequence is 14 residues long. Germline lookup yields CDR1 SGHNT and CDR2 YYREEE (reference sequence). The V gene lost 0 bases and the J gene lost 5 bases, with 6 bases spanning the gap. The CDR3 coding sequence is TGTGCCAGCAGCTTGGCCGCAGATAATTCACCCCTCCACTTT. Encoded protein: CASSLAADNSPLHF.

A note on this clone: Other DNA sequences of this sample code for an identical CDR3. This chain uses TRBV7-3 with TRBJ2-2, with a possible D match to TRBD1 (6 bases). The CDR3 is 16 residues long. V was trimmed by 0 bases and J by 2 bases, leaving 10 bases between them. CDR1 and CDR2 (germline): SGHTA, FQGTGA. The DNA of the CDR3 is TGTGCCAGCAGCTTAACGACAGGTCCTAACACCGGGGAGCTGTTTTTT. Translated: CASSLTTGPNTGELFF.

This chain links TRBV5-1 with TRBJ2-3; 8 bases match TRBD2. Trimming cost V 3 bases and J 5 bases; bases outside gene matches: 11. Looked up from germline, CDR1 is SGHRS and CDR2 is YFSETQ. The CDR3 is 16 residues long. CDR3 in DNA: TGCGCCAGCAGCTCGAGCGGGGGAGCGAGTAAAGATACGCAGTATTTT. This sequence encodes CASSSSGGASKDTQYF.

CDR3 coding DNA: TGTGCCAGCAGCTCTAGGGCTAGCGGGGAGTGGGCCTACAATGAGCAGTTCTTC. Its translation is CASSSRASGEWAYNEQFF. V gene TRBV9 combines with J gene TRBJ2-1, with 9 bases that match TRBD2. This CDR3 contains 18 residues. CDR1 SGDLS and CDR2 YYNGEE come from the germline V gene. After removal of 4 bases from V and 2 bases from J, the junction contained 13 bases not matched to a gene.

This clone was counted a single time. The J gene is TRBJ2-6, the V gene TRBV5-1, with no clear D. Germline CDR1 and CDR2: SGHRS and YFSETQ. V was clipped by 0 bases and J by 0 bases, with 4 bases between them. The CDR3 loop spans 15 amino acids. Here the CDR3 DNA reads TGCGCCAGCAGCTTGGTCCCCTCTGGGGCCAACGTCCTGACTTTC. This sequence encodes CASSLVPSGANVLTF.

The rearrangement uses TRBV7-2 and TRBJ1-1, with D hard to call. Germline CDR1 and CDR2: SGHTA and FQGNSA. CDR3 size: 13 residues. V gave up 2 bases and J gave up 3 bases, with 7 bases separating them. CDR3: CASSLLGDTEAFF. CDR3 DNA: TGTGCCAGCAGCTTACTGGGAGACACTGAAGCTTTCTTT.

J is TRBJ2-5 and V is TRBV5-1; 10 nucleotides agree with TRBD2. Trimming cost V 3 bases and J 2 bases; bases outside gene matches: 4. This CDR3 contains 15 residues. The germline gives CDR1 SGHRS, CDR2 YFSETQ. CDR3 in DNA: TGCGCCAGCAGCTACGAAGCGGGGGGGCAAGAGACCCAGTACTTC. Its translation is CASSYEAGGQETQYF. Using reference TRBV5-1 and TRBJ2-5 for the parts outside the CDR3, the full variable domain is KAGVTQTPRYLIKTRGQQVTLSCSPISGHRSVSWYQQTPGQGLQFLFEYFSETQRNKGNFPGRFSGRQFSNSRSEMNVSTLELGDSALYLCASSYEAGGQETQYFGPGTRLLVL.

The chain couples TRBV11-2 to TRBJ2-4; 7 nucleotides align to TRBD1. This CDR3 spans 15 amino acids. J lost 1 base, V lost 4 bases, and 4 bases had no gene match. CDR1 is SGHAT and CDR2 is FQNNGV in the germline V gene. CDR3 loop: CASSSGQMAKNIQYF. The CDR3 DNA follows: TGTGCCAGCAGCTCGGGACAGATGGCCAAAAACATTCAGTACTTC.

The chain has TRBV19 and TRBJ2-5; 8 bases are a match to TRBD1. The CDR3 is made up of 13 amino acids. V lost 6 bases to trimming and J lost 1 base; unmatched junction nucleotides: 1. Per germline, CDR1 LNHDA and CDR2 SQIVND (reference sequence). Written as DNA, the CDR3 is TGTGCCAGTAGAGACAGGGGCCAAGAGACCCAGTACTTC. Its translation: CASRDRGQETQYF.

J is TRBJ2-5 and V is TRBV11-2; maybe TRBD2 (6 bases). V gave up 4 bases and J gave up 5 bases, with 17 bases separating them. Germline CDR1 is SGHAT and CDR2 is FQNNGV. The CDR3 consists of 15 residues. The CDR3 sequence is CASSSFRLEGETQYF. Here the CDR3 DNA reads TGTGCCAGCAGCTCTTTCCGACTAGAGGGGGAGACCCAGTACTTC.

This chain uses TRBV9 with TRBJ1-1, with 9 nucleotides matching TRBD1. Per germline, CDR1 SGDLS and CDR2 YYNGEE. CDR3 length: 15 residues. Unmatched junction bases numbered 6, after V lost 5 bases and J lost 1 base. The CDR3 DNA reads TGTGCCAGCAGATATACGGGACAGGGGAACACTGAAGCTTTCTTT. This codes for CASRYTGQGNTEAFF.

The V gene is TRBV4-1, the J gene TRBJ2-7; D uncertain. Germline lookup yields CDR1 MGHRA and CDR2 YSYEKL. Between the trimmed V and J ends, which lost 4 bases and 7 bases, there was a span of 17 bases. This CDR3 has 14 amino acids. The CDR3 loop is CASSPVGRAEEQYF. Here the CDR3 DNA reads TGCGCCAGCAGCCCGGTAGGGCGAGCAGAGGAGCAGTACTTC.

CDR3 bases: TGCGCCAGCAGCTTATCGGCGGGGGGCCCACCGCGGGAGACCCAGTACTTC. This gives the protein CASSLSAGGPPRETQYF. The V call is TRBV5-1, the J call TRBJ2-5, with 8 positions matching TRBD2. Germline assignment: CDR1 SGHRS and CDR2 YFSETQ. This CDR3 region has 17 residues. V shed 2 bases and J 5 bases; nucleotides not matched to a gene: 14. The full variable domain, rest sourced from reference TRBV5-1 and TRBJ2-5, is KAGVTQTPRYLIKTRGQQVTLSCSPISGHRSVSWYQQTPGQGLQFLFEYFSETQRNKGNFPGRFSGRQFSNSRSEMNVSTLELGDSALYLCASSLSAGGPPRETQYFGPGTRLLVL.

The V and J genes are TRBV9 and TRBJ2-5; D not certain. The CDR3 has 13 amino acids. In germline, CDR1 is SGDLS, CDR2 YYNGEE. Trimming removed 0 bases from V and 2 bases from J, with 5 bases in between. CDR3 loop: CASSVEVQETQYF. Written as DNA, the CDR3 is TGTGCCAGCAGCGTAGAGGTGCAAGAGACCCAGTACTTC.

The chain links TRBV7-3 to TRBJ2-1; D remains unclear. CDR1 is SGHTA, CDR2 FQGTGA, per germline. Trimming removed 3 bases from V and 0 bases from J, with 6 bases in between. This CDR3 is built from 14 residues. CDR3 region: CASSFAGSYNEQFF. CDR3 nucleotides: TGTGCCAGCAGCTTTGCAGGCTCCTACAATGAGCAGTTCTTC.

The chain links TRBV7-9 to TRBJ1-4, with 8 bases lining up with TRBD1. Germline CDR1 is SEHNR and CDR2 is FQNEAQ (reference sequence). CDR3 size: 19 residues. V gave up 6 bases and J gave up 3 bases; unmatched junction bases: 18. The CDR3 loop reads CASRYGTGPTGGPNEKLFF. The CDR3 region has the DNA TGTGCCAGCAGATATGGGACAGGACCAACCGGCGGGCCTAATGAAAAACTGTTTTTT.

V usage is TRBV7-3 and J usage is TRBJ2-6; D might be TRBD1 (5 bases). The CDR3 runs 15 residues. Germline CDR1 reads SGHTA; CDR2 reads FQGTGA. The ends were cut back, 8 bases at V and 4 bases at J, with 15 bases in the middle. The CDR3 DNA reads TGTGCCAGCGTGCCCTTGGGGCCCGGGGCCAACGTCCTGACTTTC. Translated, it gives CASVPLGPGANVLTF.

The chain links TRBV6-6 to TRBJ1-6, with D tentatively TRBD1 (6 bases). The germline V gene has CDR1 MNHNY and CDR2 SVGAGI (reference sequence). The CDR3 spans 16 residues. V lost 6 bases, J lost 0 bases, and 12 bases lay in between. This CDR3 is CASSSGQSSYNSPLHF. For the CDR3, the DNA is TGTGCCAGCAGCTCCGGACAGAGCTCCTATAATTCACCCCTCCACTTT.

This chain joins TRBV6-5 and TRBJ1-1; D call uncertain. V lost 1 base and J 11 bases, leaving 17 bases between the germline ends. This CDR3 spans 14 amino acids. Germline CDR1 and CDR2: MNHEY and SVGAGI. CDR3: CASSYFGRRSLAFF. CDR3 nucleotides: TGTGCCAGCAGTTACTTCGGCCGACGGTCTCTGGCTTTCTTT.

V and J are TRBV9 and TRBJ2-3, with unresolved D. Germline-derived CDR1 and CDR2 are SGDLS and YYNGEE. There are 13 residues in the CDR3. Trimming removed 0 bases at V and 0 bases at J, with 2 bases between. CDR3 sequence reads: CASSVASTDTQYF. Written as DNA, the CDR3 is TGTGCCAGCAGCGTAGCTAGCACAGATACGCAGTATTTT.

The chain is built from TRBV20-1 and TRBJ1-2; a weak D match, TRBD1 (5 bases). Germline V lookup: CDR1 DFQATT, CDR2 SNEGSKA (reference sequence). The CDR3 spans 9 residues. V lost 6 bases and J lost 12, with 11 bases in between. The CDR3 DNA follows: TGCAGTGCGGAATCAGGGAACACCTTC. Translation: CSAESGNTF.

The chain links TRBV7-2 to TRBJ2-7; perhaps TRBD1 as D (7 bases). Trimming took off 2 bases at V and 7 bases at J, with 15 bases between the two ends. In germline, CDR1 is SGHTA, CDR2 FQGNSA. The CDR3 loop spans 14 amino acids. CDR3 sequence reads: CASSLRDRAGEQYF. The DNA of the CDR3 is TGTGCCAGCAGCTTACGAGACAGGGCGGGGGAGCAGTACTTC.

The chain is built from TRBV7-3 and TRBJ1-1, with 8 bases fitting TRBD1. Germline-derived CDR1 and CDR2 are SGHTA and FQGTGA. The V gene end was trimmed by 2 bases and the J gene end by 5 bases; junction bases not matched to a gene: 4. The CDR3 covers 14 residues. The CDR3: CASSLQGARTEAFF. As DNA, the CDR3 is TGTGCCAGCAGCTTACAGGGGGCGCGGACTGAAGCTTTCTTT.

J is TRBJ2-4 and V is TRBV5-1; 9 nucleotides line up with TRBD2. After removal of 4 bases from V and 1 base from J, the junction contained 3 bases not matched to a gene. Germline V lookup: CDR1 SGHRS, CDR2 YFSETQ. The CDR3 consists of 15 residues. CDR3 loop: CASSTRGGAKNIQYF. CDR3 bases: TGCGCCAGCAGCACGCGGGGGGGCGCCAAAAACATTCAGTACTTC.

This sequence joins TRBV7-2 and TRBJ1-3; D unresolved. The CDR3 extends over 14 amino acids. Trimming cost V 1 base and J 0 bases, with 4 bases left between them. CDR1 is SGHTA, CDR2 FQGNSA, per germline. The CDR3 reads CASSLGGSGNTIYF. Here the CDR3 DNA reads TGTGCCAGCAGCTTAGGGGGCTCTGGAAACACCATATATTTT.

CDR3 nucleotides: TGTGCCAGTAGTAAAGAGGGGTTAAGCTATGGCTACACCTTC. It codes for CASSKEGLSYGYTF. The chain links TRBV19 to TRBJ1-2, with a weak D call TRBD1 (5 bases). With 4 bases removed from V and 4 bases from J, the gap between germline ends came to 13 bases. This CDR3 has 14 residues. Germline V lookup: CDR1 LNHDA, CDR2 SQIVND (reference sequence).

V gene TRBV18 combines with J gene TRBJ2-7, with 7 bases fitting TRBD1. Germline values: CDR1 KGHSH, CDR2 LQKENI. J was trimmed by 6 bases and V by 3 bases; bases with no gene match: 5. The CDR3 consists of 13 residues. The CDR3 region is CASSPGTVPEQYF. CDR3 nucleotide sequence: TGTGCCAGCTCACCCGGGACAGTTCCCGAGCAGTACTTC.

CDR3 sequence reads: CAWSVLGKEQYF. The CDR3 DNA reads as TGTGCCTGGAGTGTTTTAGGGAAGGAGCAGTACTTC. The chain recombines TRBV30 with TRBJ2-7; D gene unclear. V lost 0 bases to trimming and J lost 7 bases, with 10 bases between them. Germline assignment: CDR1 GTSNPN and CDR2 SVGIG (reference sequence). The CDR3 sequence is 12 residues long.

The V call is TRBV7-6, the J call TRBJ2-5, with no clear D. With 5 bases removed from V and 7 bases from J, the gap between germline ends came to 20 bases. The CDR3 is 15 residues long. Germline CDR1 and CDR2: SGHVS and FNYEAQ. Written as DNA, the CDR3 is TGTGCCAGCAGCCCGAGTTTGGGTCCCCGAGCGACCCAGTACTTC. Translation: CASSPSLGPRATQYF.

The chain uses TRBV6-5 and TRBJ1-2; possible D gene TRBD1, 6 bases. Trimming removed 7 bases at V and 1 base at J, with 16 bases between. This CDR3 has 15 residues. The V gene's germline CDR1 is MNHEY and CDR2 SVGAGI. DNA for the CDR3: TGTGCCAGCAAAAACAGGGACGGGGTTAACTATGGCTACACCTTC. Its translation is CASKNRDGVNYGYTF.

V gene TRBV4-1 combines with J gene TRBJ1-4, with D unresolved. The germline V gene has CDR1 MGHRA and CDR2 YSYEKL. The CDR3 has 13 residues. V was pared by 4 bases and J by 7 bases, with 10 bases between. CDR3 residues: CASSPTAREKLFF. CDR3 bases: TGCGCCAGCAGCCCCACTGCTCGTGAAAAACTGTTTTTT.